This is a list of T cell receptor beta chains from one sample in a study of T cell responses to AZD1222 COVID-19 vaccine. TCRdb's table, derived via immunoSEQ multiplex PCR, lists solely in-frame clones and lacks some. This sample carries approximately 97,000 clones, more than 85% of them seen once, and the ten largest clones take 5%. Sample: peripheral blood, taken on day 0 of AZD1222 vaccination. All receptors derive from an adult in good health. Each CDR3 is given with its conserved first and last residue. Each record gives: V gene, D gene, J gene, clone size, CDR3 DNA, CDR3 protein. The D gene is left open where the match is weak. Rows give clone size only sometimes, using once, few, many, or a class for an expanded clone.

V gene: TRBV12-3/TRBV12-4; D gene: .; J gene: TRBJ2-3; clone size: .; CDR3 DNA: TGTGCCAGCAGTTTGGGGCTCGGAGATACGCAGTATTTT; CDR3 protein: CASSLGLGDTQYF
V gene: TRBV5-1; D gene: .; J gene: TRBJ2-3; clone size: .; CDR3 DNA: TGCGCCAGCAGCTTGGGGGGGACAGATACGCAGTATTTT; CDR3 protein: CASSLGGTDTQYF
V gene: TRBV30; D gene: .; J gene: TRBJ2-4; clone size: .; CDR3 DNA: TGTGCCTGGAGCCCGGGACACACCAAAAACATTCAGTACTTC; CDR3 protein: CAWSPGHTKNIQYF
V gene: TRBV7-2; D gene: .; J gene: TRBJ1-6; clone size: few; CDR3 DNA: TGTGCCAGCAGCTTTGAGGGGTATGGCAATTCACCCCTCCACTTT; CDR3 protein: CASSFEGYGNSPLHF
V gene: TRBV6-5; D gene: .; J gene: TRBJ2-7; clone size: .; CDR3 DNA: TGTGCCAGCAGCGCCGGACTCACGATCTCCTACGAGCAGTACTTC; CDR3 protein: CASSAGLTISYEQYF
V gene: TRBV10-3; D gene: .; J gene: TRBJ1-1; clone size: .; CDR3 DNA: TGTGCCATCAGTGAGGGTGGAGGAGGGACCCCGAGGACTGAAGCTTTCTTT; CDR3 protein: CAISEGGGGTPRTEAFF
V gene: TRBV5-1; D gene: .; J gene: TRBJ2-3; clone size: .; CDR3 DNA: TGCGCCAGCAGCTTATCTGAAAAAACAGATACGCAGTATTTT; CDR3 protein: CASSLSEKTDTQYF
V gene: TRBV6-5; D gene: .; J gene: TRBJ1-1; clone size: .; CDR3 DNA: TGTGCCAGCAGTCGGAGCCTCGGGGGGTGGGCTTTCTTT; CDR3 protein: CASSRSLGGWAFF
V gene: TRBV29-1; D gene: TRBD2; J gene: TRBJ2-5; clone size: many; CDR3 DNA: TGCAGCGTTGAAGGGTTCCAGCGGGAGGGCCAAGAGACCCAGTACTTC; CDR3 protein: CSVEGFQREGQETQYF
V gene: TRBV4-3; D gene: .; J gene: TRBJ1-1; clone size: .; CDR3 DNA: TGCGCCAGCAGCCAAGATGGATCGGGGGGCACTGAAGCTTTCTTT; CDR3 protein: CASSQDGSGGTEAFF
V gene: TRBV19; D gene: .; J gene: TRBJ1-5; clone size: .; CDR3 DNA: TGTGCCAGTAGTTCTGTGGGGGGGAGCAATCAGCCCCAGCATTTT; CDR3 protein: CASSSVGGSNQPQHF
V gene: TRBV7-6; D gene: TRBD2; J gene: TRBJ2-1; clone size: few; CDR3 DNA: TGTGCCAGCAGCTTAGAGACTAGCGGGAGATACAATGAGCAGTTCTTC; CDR3 protein: CASSLETSGRYNEQFF
V gene: TRBV7-7; D gene: .; J gene: TRBJ2-7; clone size: once; CDR3 DNA: TGTGCTAGCAGTCCTGGGGGGGCCCTATCCCCCGAGCAGTACTTC; CDR3 protein: CASSPGGALSPEQYF
V gene: TRBV19; D gene: TRBD1; J gene: TRBJ1-5; clone size: .; CDR3 DNA: TGTGCCAGTAGTGACCGGAGGACAGGGGGCGGCAATCAGCCCCAGCATTTT; CDR3 protein: CASSDRRTGGGNQPQHF
V gene: TRBV19; D gene: .; J gene: TRBJ1-6; clone size: .; CDR3 DNA: TGTGCCAGTAGACAGCCGGGACGGGACGCGTCACCCCTCCACTTT; CDR3 protein: CASRQPGRDASPLHF
V gene: TRBV9; D gene: TRBD2; J gene: TRBJ2-1; clone size: .; CDR3 DNA: TGTGCCAGCAGCGACCCTGGACTAGCGGGAGGAGCTTACAATGAGCAGTTCTTC; CDR3 protein: CASSDPGLAGGAYNEQFF
V gene: TRBV19; D gene: TRBD1; J gene: TRBJ1-2; clone size: .; CDR3 DNA: TGTGCCAGTAGACCACAGGGGGTCCATGGCTACACCTTC; CDR3 protein: CASRPQGVHGYTF
V gene: TRBV6-2/TRBV6-3; D gene: .; J gene: TRBJ1-4; clone size: .; CDR3 DNA: TGTGCCAGCAGTAAAACCAGGGCAACTAATGAAAAACTGTTTTTT; CDR3 protein: CASSKTRATNEKLFF
V gene: TRBV5-6; D gene: TRBD1; J gene: TRBJ2-3; clone size: .; CDR3 DNA: TGTGCCAGCGCTGGGGACAGGGGAACAGATACGCAGTATTTT; CDR3 protein: CASAGDRGTDTQYF
V gene: TRBV4-3; D gene: .; J gene: TRBJ2-7; clone size: .; CDR3 DNA: TGCGCCAGCAGCCAAGATAGGTCATCGGACGAGCAGTACTTC; CDR3 protein: CASSQDRSSDEQYF
V gene: TRBV6-5; D gene: TRBD1; J gene: TRBJ1-2; clone size: .; CDR3 DNA: TGTGCCAGCAGTTACCGACAGGGGGAAGGCTATGGCTACACCTTC; CDR3 protein: CASSYRQGEGYGYTF
V gene: TRBV29-1; D gene: TRBD1; J gene: TRBJ1-2; clone size: .; CDR3 DNA: TGCAGCGTTGGTGTGGGACAGGGGGCGAATTTTGGCTACACCTTC; CDR3 protein: CSVGVGQGANFGYTF
V gene: TRBV5-1; D gene: .; J gene: TRBJ2-1; clone size: .; CDR3 DNA: TGCGCCAGCAGCTTGGAGGAGGGGGCGCCTTACAATGAGCAGTTCTTC; CDR3 protein: CASSLEEGAPYNEQFF
V gene: TRBV23-1; D gene: TRBD2; J gene: TRBJ2-7; clone size: .; CDR3 DNA: TGCGCCAGCAGTCAATGTGTCCCGGCACTAGCGGGGGGCCGCTCTATCTACGAGCAGTACTTC; CDR3 protein: CASSQCVPALAGGRSIYEQYF
V gene: TRBV7-2; D gene: .; J gene: TRBJ1-2; clone size: .; CDR3 DNA: TGTGCCAGCAGCTCAGCCCCCGGCAGGATCTATGGCTACACCTTC; CDR3 protein: CASSSAPGRIYGYTF
V gene: TRBV7-2; D gene: TRBD1; J gene: TRBJ2-7; clone size: once; CDR3 DNA: TGTGCCAGCAGCCCCGGACAGGGCCAGCAGTACTTC; CDR3 protein: CASSPGQGQQYF
V gene: TRBV14; D gene: .; J gene: TRBJ1-5; clone size: .; CDR3 DNA: TGTGCCAGCAGCCAAGTTGGGGGTAATCAGCCCCAGCATTTT; CDR3 protein: CASSQVGGNQPQHF
V gene: TRBV5-1; D gene: TRBD1; J gene: TRBJ1-2; clone size: once; CDR3 DNA: TGCGCCAGCAGCTTGGGACAACCAGACAGGGGGGACGGCTACACCTTC; CDR3 protein: CASSLGQPDRGDGYTF
V gene: TRBV28; D gene: .; J gene: TRBJ1-6; clone size: .; CDR3 DNA: TGTGCCAGCACCCCCCCACGCGGACCCCTCCACTTT; CDR3 protein: CASTPPRGPLHF